The clone carrying this T cell receptor beta chain came up once. This record belongs to a study of technical replicates of blood from a handful of donors. Clones were read by immunoSEQ multiplex PCR, and TCRdb kept only the in-frame ones, dropping some. The sample contains about 76,000 clones, around 97% of which appear only once. CDR1 is MNHEY, CDR2 SVGAGI, per germline. The CDR3 has 15 residues. The J segment lost 5 bases and the V segment lost 7 bases, leaving 10 bases of the junction unmatched. The TCR originated in a human donor in good health. The sample consisted of T cells isolated from PBMCs. The chain has TRBV6-5 and TRBJ2-1, with 8 bases matching TRBD2. CDR3 in DNA: TGTGCCAGCACCCAGGCGGGGGGTATCGACAATGAGCAGTTCTTC. It codes for CASTQAGGIDNEQFF.